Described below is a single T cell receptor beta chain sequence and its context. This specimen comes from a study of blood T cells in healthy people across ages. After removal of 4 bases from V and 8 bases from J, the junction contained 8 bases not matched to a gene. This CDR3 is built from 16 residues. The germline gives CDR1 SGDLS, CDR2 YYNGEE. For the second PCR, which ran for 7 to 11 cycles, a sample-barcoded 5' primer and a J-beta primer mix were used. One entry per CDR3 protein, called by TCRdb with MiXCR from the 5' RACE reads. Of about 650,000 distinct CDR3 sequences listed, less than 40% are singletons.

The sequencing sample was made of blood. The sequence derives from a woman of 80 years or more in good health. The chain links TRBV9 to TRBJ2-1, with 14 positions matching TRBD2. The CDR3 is CASSPRTSGRRDEQFF. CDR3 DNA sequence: TGTGCCAGCAGCCCTCGGACTAGCGGGAGGAGGGATGAGCAGTTCTTC.